Each of the 25 T cell receptor beta chains below was sequenced from the same sample in a study of human T cells and chemical hapten exposure (dated by TCRdb to 2020 to 2022). In light of the paper, this sample's time point label describes: patch test 2, 6 weeks after DPC sensitization. Read against the paper, the sample's treatment or condition label means: therapeutic diphenylcyclopropenone sensitization with weekly scalp DPC. Library preparation employed RACE. This sample was sequenced with a NextSeq 500. In TCRdb, the public reads were trimmed at Q25 with fastp and aligned with MiXCR, with productive beta chains retained. CDR3 protein sequences are deduplicated, and each keeps its most common genes and DNA. Here the sample has tens of thousands of distinct CDR3 sequences; roughly 3.3% occur a single time. The ten largest clonotypes hold approximately 6.7% of the sample. The sample here was whole blood, taken in connection with sensitization to the hapten diphenylcyclopropenone (DPC). These receptors originate from a man in his forties with alopecia areata. Some clones in this sample may be carry-over from other donors' samples.

This clonotype was recorded many times. The chain has TRBV20-1 and TRBJ1-2; a weak D match, TRBD1 (5 bases). Germline V lookup: CDR1 DFQATT, CDR2 SNEGSKA (reference sequence). CDR3 length: 15 residues. V was shortened by 2 bases and J by 3 bases, with 16 bases between the two germline ends. In nucleotides, the CDR3 is TGCAGTGCTAGAATCGACAGTGGGCGAGACTATGGCTACACCTTC. Translating gives CSARIDSGRDYGYTF.

There are many counts of this clonotype. J is TRBJ1-3 and V is TRBV6-6; a weak D match, TRBD1 (5 bases). Germline assignment: CDR1 MNHNY and CDR2 SVGAGI (reference sequence). Trimming took off 2 bases at V and 8 bases at J, with 10 bases between the two ends. This CDR3 is built from 13 residues. The CDR3 spells CASSYEGTDTIYF. The DNA of the CDR3 is TGTGCCAGCAGTTACGAAGGGACCGACACCATATATTTT.

This chain links TRBV20-1 with TRBJ1-1, with a weak D call TRBD1 (5 bases). The CDR3 spans 15 residues. The germline gives CDR1 DFQATT, CDR2 SNEGSKA (reference sequence). V shed 0 bases and J shed 3 bases, with 14 bases lying between them. The DNA of the CDR3 is TGCAGTGCTAGAGATCTAGGGGAGTGGTACACTGAAGCTTTCTTT. Its protein product is CSARDLGEWYTEAFF.

This clonotype was counted a few times. The rearrangement links TRBV11-3 to TRBJ1-3, with TRBD1 matching over 8 bases. The CDR3 has 15 residues. Per the germline V gene, CDR1 is SGHNT and CDR2 is YENEEA. V lost 5 bases to trimming and J lost 4 bases; unmatched junction nucleotides: 7. The CDR3 sequence is CASSPGQGPGNTIYF. CDR3 sequence (DNA): TGTGCCAGCAGCCCTGGACAGGGTCCCGGAAACACCATATATTTT.

This clonotype was counted many times. The chain uses TRBV18 and TRBJ2-2, with 9 bases identical to TRBD1. Trimming took 3 bases from V and 2 from J; bases not matched to a gene: 7. Looked up from germline, CDR1 is KGHSH and CDR2 is LQKENI. The CDR3 runs 17 residues. CDR3 region: CASSPSDRGENTGELFF. CDR3 in DNA: TGTGCCAGCTCACCCTCTGACAGGGGGGAAAACACCGGGGAGCTGTTTTTT.

This clonotype has a count of ten or more. The chain combines TRBV5-8 with TRBJ2-2, with D uncertain. The CDR3 extends over 15 amino acids. Per germline, CDR1 SGHTS and CDR2 YDEGEE. V was cut by 1 base and J by 1 base, with 8 bases left in between. CDR3 nucleotide sequence: TGTGCCAGCAGCTTGAAGGGAAAGAACACCGGGGAGCTGTTTTTT. Translating gives CASSLKGKNTGELFF.

The chain links TRBV6-6 to TRBJ1-1; D is perhaps TRBD1 (5 bases). Germline CDR1 and CDR2: MNHNY and SVGAGI (reference sequence). Trimming cost V 4 bases and J 4 bases, with 7 bases left between them. CDR3 size: 12 residues. The CDR3 region has the DNA TGTGCCAGCAGTTGGGGACCCACTGAAGCTTTCTTT. It yields the protein CASSWGPTEAFF.

This clonotype was seen at least ten times. J is TRBJ2-7 and V is TRBV28; tentatively, D is TRBD2 (6 bases). Germline V gene data show CDR1 as MDHEN and CDR2 as SYDVKM. The CDR3 runs 14 residues. V was shortened by 2 bases and J by 7 bases, with 15 bases between the two germline ends. The CDR3 here is CASSLSYAGREQYF. CDR3 nucleotide sequence: TGTGCCAGCAGTTTAAGCTACGCGGGGAGGGAGCAGTACTTC. The entire variable domain, with the rest obtained from reference TRBV28 and TRBJ2-7, is as follows: DVKVTQSSRYLVKRTGEKVFLECVQDMDHENMFWYRQDPGLGLRLIYFSYDVKMKEKGDIPEGYSVSREKKERFSLILESASTNQTSMYLCASSLSYAGREQYFGPGTRLTVT.

This clonotype appeared many times. The rearrangement uses TRBV20-1 and TRBJ1-6; 10 bases map to TRBD1. Germline V gene sequence: CDR1 DFQATT, CDR2 SNEGSKA (reference sequence). The CDR3 is 16 residues long. Trimming removed 6 bases from V and 6 bases from J; junction bases left unmatched: 11. This chain's CDR3 is CSAYSTRDRGNSPLHF. In nucleotides, the CDR3 is TGCAGTGCCTACTCTACGCGGGACAGGGGTAATTCACCCCTCCACTTT.

Many counts were recorded for this clonotype. The gene calls are TRBV18 and TRBJ2-1; either TRBD1 or TRBD2 may supply D (5 bases each). CDR3 length: 17 residues. The ends were cut back, 3 bases at V and 5 bases at J, with 20 bases in the middle. Germline loops: CDR1 KGHSH, CDR2 LQKENI. The CDR3 loop is CASSPFGALAPNNEQFF. CDR3 in DNA: TGTGCCAGCTCACCTTTCGGGGCCCTTGCCCCTAACAATGAGCAGTTCTTC.

This clonotype was seen repeatedly, ten times or more. This rearrangement joins TRBV27 to TRBJ2-3, with 8 positions matching TRBD1. The CDR3 extends over 15 amino acids. The germline CDR1 and CDR2 sequences are MNHEY and SMNVEV (reference sequence). The ends lost 5 bases at V and 3 bases at J; junction bases unmatched: 7. CDR3 region: CASSHGQGNTDTQYF. Here the CDR3 DNA reads TGTGCCAGCAGTCACGGACAGGGTAATACAGATACGCAGTATTTT.

There are many counts of this clonotype. V is TRBV5-1 and J is TRBJ2-4, with D maybe TRBD1 (5 bases). CDR1 and CDR2 (germline): SGHRS, YFSETQ. Trimming removed 4 bases from V and 5 bases from J, with 10 bases in between. The CDR3 is made up of 13 amino acids. CDR3 loop: CASSPGQENIQYF. CDR3 in DNA: TGCGCCAGCAGCCCAGGGCAGGAAAACATTCAGTACTTC.

With regard to this clonotype: A much larger clonotype is one base distant, so this may be a read error. The chain links TRBV12-3 or TRBV12-4 to TRBJ1-4, with D maybe TRBD1 (5 bases). The CDR3 runs to 15 residues. CDR3 amino acids: CASRMAGPYNEKPFF. The CDR3 coding sequence is TGTGCCAGCAGGATGGCGGGGCCTTATAATGAAAAACCGTTTTTT.

This chain uses TRBV6-2 or TRBV6-3 with TRBJ1-6; the D gene is possibly TRBD1 (5 bases). Trimming shortened V by 3 bases and J by 7 bases, and 10 bases separated the two germline ends. There are 14 residues in the CDR3. The germline V gene encodes CDR1 MNHEY and CDR2 SVGEGT. CDR3 DNA: TGTGCCAGCAGTTATAGACAGATGAATTCACCCCTCCACTTT. Amino acid sequence: CASSYRQMNSPLHF.

This clonotype was found many times. The chain joins TRBV6-4 to TRBJ2-3; 12 bases fit TRBD2. Trimming cost V 6 bases and J 2 bases; bases outside gene matches: 9. CDR3 length: 17 amino acids. The germline CDR1 and CDR2 sequences are MRHNA and SNTAGT. The CDR3 bases are TGTGCCAGCAGCCCCCGGCTAGCGGGAGGGTCCACAGATACGCAGTATTTT. This codes for CASSPRLAGGSTDTQYF.

The chain is built from TRBV6-2 or TRBV6-3 and TRBJ2-1, with 9 positions matching TRBD1. The V gene end was trimmed by 2 bases and the J gene end by 8 bases; junction bases not matched to a gene: 10. Germline V lookup: CDR1 MNHEY, CDR2 SVGEGT. The CDR3 is 16 amino acids. The CDR3 bases are TGTGCCAGCAGTTACCCCCGGGACAGGGTTCCGTATGAGCAGTTCTTC. It translates to CASSYPRDRVPYEQFF.

This clonotype was seen ten or more times. CDR3 in amino acids: CASSIQGANYGYTF. CDR3 coding DNA: TGTGCCAGCAGTATACAGGGTGCTAACTATGGCTACACCTTC. This chain connects TRBV12-3 or TRBV12-4 to TRBJ1-2; a weak D match, TRBD1 (6 bases). Trimming shortened V by 5 bases and J by 0 bases, and 10 bases separated the two germline ends. The CDR3 totals 14 residues.

The sample holds many counts of this clonotype. J is TRBJ2-3 and V is TRBV11-2, with 8 positions matching TRBD2. CDR1 and CDR2 (germline): SGHAT, FQNNGV. V was clipped by 1 base and J by 0 bases; unmatched bases: 3. The CDR3 sequence is 16 residues long. The CDR3 DNA reads TGTGCCAGCAGCTTAGGTCCTAGCGGGAGCACAGATACGCAGTATTTT. The encoded protein is CASSLGPSGSTDTQYF.

The chain is built from TRBV3-1 and TRBJ2-3; the D is unclear. V lost 0 bases, J lost 6 bases, and 7 bases lay in between. This CDR3 has 13 amino acids. The germline CDR1 and CDR2 sequences are LGHDT and YNNKEL (reference sequence). The CDR3 DNA follows: TGTGCCAGCAGCCAAGAGGCATCTGATACGCAGTATTTT. This encodes CASSQEASDTQYF.

This chain connects TRBV6-6 to TRBJ1-2; tentatively, D is TRBD1 (5 bases). Trimming removed 6 bases at V and 6 bases at J, with 11 bases between. Per the germline V gene, CDR1 is MNHNY and CDR2 is SVGAGI (reference sequence). This CDR3 contains 12 residues. CDR3 coding DNA: TGTGCCAGCAGCTCGGACACTCATGGCTACACCTTC. As protein: CASSSDTHGYTF.

This clonotype was detected only once. Given a much more abundant clone one base away, this may be a read error. The chain combines TRBV5-4 with TRBJ2-2; D possibly uses TRBD1 or TRBD2 (5 bases each). CDR3 length: 18 amino acids. The V gene lost 3 bases and the J gene lost 3 bases, with 21 bases spanning the gap. The germline V gene encodes CDR1 SGHNT and CDR2 YYREEE (reference sequence). CDR3 bases: TGTGCCAGCAGCTCCTCCTGGGGACCATCAGGAGACACCGGGGAGCTGTTTTTT. This codes for CASSSSWGPSGDTGELFF.

This clonotype was observed many times. The CDR3 sequence: CASSPGLYTDTQYF. The CDR3 DNA reads TGTGCCAGCAGCCCGGGACTCTACACAGATACGCAGTATTTT. The chain links TRBV7-2 to TRBJ2-3; D may be TRBD2 (6 bases). Trimming took 5 bases from V and 2 from J, leaving 11 bases between them. Per germline, CDR1 SGHTA and CDR2 FQGNSA. The CDR3 extends over 14 amino acids. The complete variable domain, with remaining parts taken from reference TRBV7-2 and TRBJ2-3, reads GAGVSQSPSNKVTEKGKDVELRCDPISGHTALYWYRQSLGQGLEFLIYFQGNSAPDKSGLPSDRFSAERTGGSVSTLTIQRTQQEDSAVYLCASSPGLYTDTQYFGPGTRLTVL.

This clonotype appeared many times. This chain uses TRBV6-5 with TRBJ2-6; tentative D call: TRBD1 (5 bases). The CDR3 consists of 19 residues. V lost 0 bases to trimming and J lost 0 bases, with 15 bases between them. Germline CDR1 MNHEY, CDR2 SVGAGI. DNA for the CDR3: TGTGCCAGCAGTTACTCAGTAGGGGCGACAAGCTCTGGGGCCAACGTCCTGACTTTC. Encoded protein: CASSYSVGATSSGANVLTF.

This clonotype was seen ten or more times. The chain couples TRBV12-3 or TRBV12-4 to TRBJ1-5; D unclear. The CDR3 totals 14 residues. Trimming removed 3 bases from V and 0 bases from J, with 6 bases in between. The CDR3 here is CASSFRTSNQPQHF. The CDR3 DNA reads as TGTGCCAGCAGTTTCAGGACTAGCAATCAGCCCCAGCATTTT.

This clonotype was observed at least ten times. The chain carries TRBV7-2 and TRBJ2-7; D is possibly TRBD2 (7 bases). The CDR3 runs to 16 residues. Trimming pared 2 bases from V and 0 bases from J, leaving 14 bases between. CDR1 is SGHTA and CDR2 is FQGNSA in the germline V gene. The CDR3 loop reads CASSLTRGRSSYEQYF. DNA for the CDR3: TGTGCCAGCAGCTTAACGCGGGGGCGGAGCTCCTACGAGCAGTACTTC.